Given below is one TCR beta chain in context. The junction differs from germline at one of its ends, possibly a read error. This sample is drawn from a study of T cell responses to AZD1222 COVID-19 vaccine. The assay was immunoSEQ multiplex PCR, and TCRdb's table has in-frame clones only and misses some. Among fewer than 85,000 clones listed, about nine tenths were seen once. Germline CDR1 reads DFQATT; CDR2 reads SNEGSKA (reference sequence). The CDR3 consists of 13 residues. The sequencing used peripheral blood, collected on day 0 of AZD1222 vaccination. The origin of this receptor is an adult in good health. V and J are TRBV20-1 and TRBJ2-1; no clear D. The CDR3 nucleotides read TGCAGTGCTAGTAAGGGCTCCAACAATGAGCAGTTCTTC. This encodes CSASKGSNNEQFF.